This TCR beta chain is from a study of cytomegalovirus exposure and HLA in healthy donors. The study's findings and limits: Accounts indicate the classifier identified cytomegalovirus status with strong specificity and sensitivity. In an earlier analysis, in approximately 630 donors, most V segments appeared productive either ~87% or ~30% of the time.

The sample holds a few counts of this clone. What it binds is unknown. Researchers ran the PCR with 60 Vbeta and 13 Jbeta primers. Original processing methods: In a later analysis, of 70 million to 85 million unique beta chains, around 9.9 million appeared in at least two donors. TCRdb keeps only in-frame clones here, not all; method: immunoSEQ multiplex PCR. The DNA gave D and trimming, while V, J and clone size come from that table. The table lists about 160,000 clones, 80% to 90% of them singletons. Although they were nominally healthy when sampled, donors likely had unrecorded immune exposures. This CDR3 contains 14 residues. V dropped 0 bases and J dropped 2 bases, with 6 bases sitting between them. The germline V gene has CDR1 SGHNT and CDR2 YYREEE (reference sequence).

J is TRBJ1-3 and V is TRBV5-4; a weak D match, TRBD1 (5 bases). This receptor was identified in a woman aged 45-65 years in good health and CMV-seronegative. The sequenced sample consisted of PBMCs. CDR3 DNA sequence: TGTGCCAGCAGCTTGGCAGGGACTGGAAACACCATATATTTT. Translated, it gives CASSLAGTGNTIYF.